This T cell receptor (beta chain) was sequenced for a study of T cells in Graves' hyperthyroidism and ophthalmopathy (dated by TCRdb to between 2017 and 2020). Background for the entire study: To identify distinguishing TCR V-J signatures, a discovery cohort of around 100 patients was used, comprising 43 with Graves' ophthalmopathy and around 57 with stable Graves' hyperthyroidism. In more than 5 Graves' hyperthyroidism patients, the study also compared T-cell repertoires from thyroid tissue with T-cell repertoires from blood. The paper reports TCR Vbeta CDR3 sequencing of more than 120 peripheral blood samples: around 45 ophthalmopathy, fewer than 80 hyperthyroidism and about 17 progressor patients. After blood sampling, hyperthyroidism patients were treated with methimazole at a starting dose of 30 mg daily, and ophthalmopathy patients were treated with high-dose intravenous methylprednisolone. For training and testing, the 100 or so patients in the discovery cohort were randomly divided in a 7:3 ratio. An independent validation cohort of around 19 hyperthyroidism patients and approximately 16 patients who later progressed to ophthalmopathy tested prospective prediction of ophthalmopathy. General findings and caveats noted by the study authors: Blood samples also contained most of the expanded thyroid clonotypes (frequency above 0.001), which suggests that blood repertoires may reflect thyroid immune responses. No statistical method was used to fix the sample size in advance, and group allocation was not hidden from the investigators. A model built on a 13 V-J signature distinguished ophthalmopathy from stable hyperthyroidism, reaching 87.88% sensitivity and about 81% specificity in cross-validation and 80%/75% in testing. During validation, the model predicted progression to ophthalmopathy a median of about 5.9 months ahead of onset, with around 65% sensitivity and 72% to 80% specificity.

TCR beta CDR3 regions were amplified from RNA transcripts. For the first round of RT-PCR on the TCR CDR3, the HTBI primer set was used together with the Qiagen OneStep RT-PCR kit. The libraries were constructed in a second round of multiplex PCR and then size-selected and purified. Paired-end sequencing of the libraries was performed with 100 bp reads on an Illumina HiSeq2000. In the paper's pipeline: Raw data were processed with SOAPnuke, discarding reads with adapters, uncalled bases, mean Phred below 15, or no exact constant-primer or identifier match. COPE v1.2.5 was used to merge high-quality paired reads, and clonotypes were defined as unique nucleotide sequences. MiTCR v1.1 was used to align the clonotypes against IMGT TRBV, TRBD and TRBJ reference segments. Only V-J combinations with frequency above 0.0001, covering approximately 99% of repertoires, were analysed. The TCS score was defined as the ratio of F50 (clonal expansion) to E x V (chaos), calculated using BLOSUM62-based TCRdist between CDR3 peptides within each V-J. Welch's t-statistics and random forest reduced just over 500 V-J features to 13, which were used in a naive Bayes classifier (R e1071). The similarity between thyroid and blood repertoires was quantified using the Morisita-Horn index. TCRdb took the public reads, trimmed them with fastp at Q25, ran MiXCR for clone calling and kept in-frame beta chains. Every CDR3 protein is listed once, alongside the most common genes and DNA of its rows. Here the V and J calls rest on TCRdb's processing, not on the authors' analysis. This sample comprises about 640,000 distinct CDR3 sequences, just under 45% of them detected only once. Less than 9% of the sample comes from the top ten.

As to this clonotype: Its antigen specificity is not known. Per-base quality was not reported, and no clone a single base away is much larger than it.

Patients with uncontrolled infections, other autoimmune diseases, pregnancy or lactation were excluded. Clinical symptoms, serum thyroxine and TRAb, thyroid ultrasound, and orbital computed tomography formed the basis for the diagnoses. Trizol reagent was used to extract total RNA, and RNA quality was then checked on an Agilent 2100 Bioanalyzer. V loses 2 bases of germline sequence and J loses 5 bases, and the interval between the two ends is 10 bases. The CDR3 numbers 14 residues from cysteine through phenylalanine. Only the CDR3 DNA stays, 42 bases, in frame from base 1. CDR1 and CDR2 are drawn from the germline V gene: SGHVS, FQNEAQ.

The rearrangement joined TRBV7-8 to TRBJ1-5, and TRBD1 may be the D gene, going by 6 matching bases. Sequencing input: peripheral blood or thyroid tissue (not recorded which). The source of this sequence is an adult man with Graves' disease, either hyperthyroidism or ophthalmopathy (not recorded which). The nucleotides are TGTGCCAGCAGCTTATTGCGGACAGATCAGCCCCAGCATTTT. It translates to CASSLLRTDQPQHF. With the portions outside the CDR3 filled from the reference TRBV7-8 and TRBJ1-5 genes, the complete variable region becomes GAGVSQSPRYKVAKRGQDVALRCDPISGHVSLFWYQQALGQGPEFLTYFQNEAQLDKSGLPSDRFFAERPEGSVSTLKIQRTQQEDSAVYLCASSLLRTDQPQHFGDGTRLSIL.